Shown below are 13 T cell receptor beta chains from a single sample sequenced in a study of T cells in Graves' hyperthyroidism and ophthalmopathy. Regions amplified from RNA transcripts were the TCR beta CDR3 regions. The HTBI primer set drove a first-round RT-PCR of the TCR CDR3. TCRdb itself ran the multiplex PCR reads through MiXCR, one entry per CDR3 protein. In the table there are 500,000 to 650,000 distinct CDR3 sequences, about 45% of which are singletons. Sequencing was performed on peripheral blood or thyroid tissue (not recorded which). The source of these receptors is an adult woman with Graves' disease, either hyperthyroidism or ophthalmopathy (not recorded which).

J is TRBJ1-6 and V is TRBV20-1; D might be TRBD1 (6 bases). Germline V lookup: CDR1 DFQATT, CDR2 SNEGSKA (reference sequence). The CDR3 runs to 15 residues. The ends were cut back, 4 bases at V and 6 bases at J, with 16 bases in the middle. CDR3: CSATEGGTSNSPLHF. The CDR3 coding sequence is TGCAGTGCTACAGAAGGGGGGACAAGTAATTCACCCCTCCACTTT.

The CDR3 loop is CASRTQLGQATPYEQYF. CDR3 DNA sequence: TGTGCCAGCAGAACTCAACTGGGACAGGCGACTCCCTACGAGCAGTACTTC. V is TRBV28 and J is TRBJ2-7, with 8 positions matching TRBD1. CDR3 size: 17 residues. Germline loops: CDR1 MDHEN, CDR2 SYDVKM. V shed 6 bases, J shed 2 bases, and the junction held 15 bases outside the gene matches.

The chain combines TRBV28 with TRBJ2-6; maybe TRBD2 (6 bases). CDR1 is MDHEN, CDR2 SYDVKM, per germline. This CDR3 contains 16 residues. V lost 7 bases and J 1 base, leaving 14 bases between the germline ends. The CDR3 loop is CASTGEWGSGANVLTF. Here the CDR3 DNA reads TGTGCCAGCACGGGGGAATGGGGATCTGGGGCCAACGTCCTGACTTTC.

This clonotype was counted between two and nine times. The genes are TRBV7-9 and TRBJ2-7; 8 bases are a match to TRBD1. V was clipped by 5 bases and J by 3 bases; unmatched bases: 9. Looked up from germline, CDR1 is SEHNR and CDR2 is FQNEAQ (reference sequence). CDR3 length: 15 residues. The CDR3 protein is CASSRKRDRNYEQYF. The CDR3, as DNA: TGTGCCAGCAGCCGCAAAAGGGACAGGAACTACGAGCAGTACTTC. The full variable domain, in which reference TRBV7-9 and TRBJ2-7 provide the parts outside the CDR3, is DTGVSQNPRHKITKRGQNVTFRCDPISEHNRLYWYRQTLGQGPEFLTYFQNEAQLEKSRLLSDRFSAERPKGSFSTLEIQRTEQGDSAMYLCASSRKRDRNYEQYFGPGTRLTVT.

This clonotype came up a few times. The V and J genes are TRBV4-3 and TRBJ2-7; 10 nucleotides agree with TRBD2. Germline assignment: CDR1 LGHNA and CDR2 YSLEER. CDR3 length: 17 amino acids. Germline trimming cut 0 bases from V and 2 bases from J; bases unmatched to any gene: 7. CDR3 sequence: CASSQDTTSGIAYEQYF. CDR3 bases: TGCGCCAGCAGCCAAGACACCACTAGCGGGATAGCCTACGAGCAGTACTTC.

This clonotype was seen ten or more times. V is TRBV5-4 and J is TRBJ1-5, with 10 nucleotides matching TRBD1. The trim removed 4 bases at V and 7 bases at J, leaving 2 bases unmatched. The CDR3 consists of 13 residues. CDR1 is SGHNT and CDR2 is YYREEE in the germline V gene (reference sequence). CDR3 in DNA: TGTGCCAGCAGCATGGGACAGGGGCAGCCCCAGCATTTT. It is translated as CASSMGQGQPQHF.

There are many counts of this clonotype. The CDR3: CASSLGKEETQYF. The CDR3 DNA reads TGTGCCAGCAGCTTAGGCAAAGAAGAGACCCAGTACTTC. The chain recombines TRBV5-5 with TRBJ2-5; D is unresolved. Deletions cut 2 bases from V and 3 bases from J, with 8 bases between. CDR3 length: 13 residues. The germline V gene encodes CDR1 SGHKS and CDR2 YYEKEE (reference sequence). The variable domain in full, completed from reference TRBV5-5 and TRBJ2-5, reads DAGVTQSPTHLIKTRGQQVTLRCSPISGHKSVSWYQQVLGQGPQFIFQYYEKEERGRGNFPDRFSARQFPNYSSELNVNALLLGDSALYLCASSLGKEETQYFGPGTRLLVL.

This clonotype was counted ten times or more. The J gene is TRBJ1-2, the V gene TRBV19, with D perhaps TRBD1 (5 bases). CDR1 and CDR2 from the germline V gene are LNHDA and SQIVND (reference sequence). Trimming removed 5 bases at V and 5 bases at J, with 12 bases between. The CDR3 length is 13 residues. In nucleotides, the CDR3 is TGTGCCAGTAGTCAAGCTGGGGCATATGGCTACACCTTC. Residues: CASSQAGAYGYTF.

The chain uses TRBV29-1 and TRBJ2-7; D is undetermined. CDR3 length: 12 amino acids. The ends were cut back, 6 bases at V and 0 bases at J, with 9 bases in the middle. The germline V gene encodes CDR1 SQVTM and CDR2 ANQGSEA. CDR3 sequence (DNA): TGCAGCGTAGACCACAGCTCCTACGAGCAGTACTTC. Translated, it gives CSVDHSSYEQYF.

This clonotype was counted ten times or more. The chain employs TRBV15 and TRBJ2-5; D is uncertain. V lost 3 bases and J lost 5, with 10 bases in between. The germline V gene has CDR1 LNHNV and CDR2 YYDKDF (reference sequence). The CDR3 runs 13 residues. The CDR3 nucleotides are TGTGCCACCAGCAGGGGAAAGGAGGAGACCCAGTACTTC. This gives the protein CATSRGKEETQYF.

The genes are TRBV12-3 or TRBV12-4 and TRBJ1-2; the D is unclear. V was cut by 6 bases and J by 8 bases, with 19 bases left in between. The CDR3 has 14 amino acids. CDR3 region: CASSPREGSLGYTF. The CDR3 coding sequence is TGTGCCAGCAGCCCAAGAGAAGGCAGTCTGGGCTACACCTTC.

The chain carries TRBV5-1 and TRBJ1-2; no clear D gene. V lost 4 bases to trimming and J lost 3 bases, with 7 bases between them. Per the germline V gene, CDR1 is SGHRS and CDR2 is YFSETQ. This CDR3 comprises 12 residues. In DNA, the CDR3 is TGCGCCAGCAGCCCCGAGGACTATGGCTACACCTTC. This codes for CASSPEDYGYTF.

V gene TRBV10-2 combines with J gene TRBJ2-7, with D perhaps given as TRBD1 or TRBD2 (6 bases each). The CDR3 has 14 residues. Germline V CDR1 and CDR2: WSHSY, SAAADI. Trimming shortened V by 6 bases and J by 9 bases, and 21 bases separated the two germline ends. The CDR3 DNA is TGCGCCAGCAGGAAATGGGGGGCCGAGGTGGGGCAGTACTTC. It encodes CASRKWGAEVGQYF.